One T cell receptor (beta chain) is described in this entry. The antigen remains undetermined. The sample originates from a study of cytomegalovirus exposure and HLA in healthy donors. This CDR3 has 14 residues. Germline V lookup: CDR1 MNHEY, CDR2 SVGAGI. With V trimmed by 5 bases and J by 7 bases, 4 bases remained unmatched. Study-level results: The study flagged some 180 TCR beta chains as cytomegalovirus-associated.

Measured with immunoSEQ multiplex PCR; TCRdb has only the in-frame clones, and not every one. The sample includes fewer than 150,000 clones, 70% to 90% of them seen just once. Sequencing was done on a sample of PBMCs. The chain combines TRBV6-5 with TRBJ1-6; 8 nucleotides line up with TRBD1. This clonotype was obtained from a young woman in good health and CMV-seropositive. The CDR3 protein is CASSRQGRNSPLHF. CDR3 DNA: TGTGCCAGCAGTCGACAGGGGAGGAATTCACCCCTCCACTTT.